These T cell receptor beta chains were read from a single sample in a study of cytomegalovirus exposure and HLA in healthy donors. The protocol was immunoSEQ multiplex PCR, while the TCRdb copy is restricted to in-frame clones and leaves out a portion. Its clone listing holds tens of thousands of clones. Material: PBMCs. These receptors originate from a male donor in good health and CMV-seronegative. CDR3s leave out the opening cysteine and the closing phenylalanine or tryptophan.

J,length,V,CDR3
TRBJ1-4,12,TRBV4-3,ASSPGQGGEKLF
TRBJ2-7,13,TRBV28,ASSSPRGGTYEQY
TRBJ2-7,14,TRBV7-6,ASSLEFRGSAYEQY
TRBJ2-1,12,TRBV15,ATSRSRGGDEQF
TRBJ1-2,13,TRBV6-6,ASSYDRLANYGYT
TRBJ1-2,12,TRBV27,ASSPAGYHYGYT
TRBJ2-3,14,TRBV23-1,ASSQSSGQATDTQY
TRBJ2-5,11,TRBV7-2,ASSFVGGETQY
TRBJ2-5,11,TRBV28,ASSTRDQETQY
TRBJ1-5,11,TRBV19,ASSIQTGTPQH
TRBJ2-2,13,TRBV7-9,ASSFTGSNTGELF
TRBJ2-5,12,TRBV7-3,ASSPQQGGETQY
TRBJ2-1,13,TRBV6-5,ASSATYSSDNEQF
TRBJ1-1,12,TRBV7-6,ASSSGLRNTEAF
TRBJ1-5,16,TRBV11-2,ASSLGGLGVYSNQPQH
TRBJ1-3,11,TRBV29-1,SVARQGANTIY
TRBJ2-7,20,TRBV10-3,AISECEGPQPTSSGRTYEQY
TRBJ1-1,11,TRBV19,ASSMRGDTEAF
TRBJ1-3,13,TRBV14,ASSQFLTSGNTIY
TRBJ1-5,12,TRBV2,ASRGTGPNQPQH
TRBJ2-7,11,TRBV29-1,SVNTGGSYEQY
TRBJ2-7,14,TRBV10-3,AISRRGGTEGYEQY
TRBJ1-2,14,TRBV11-2,ASSLVARIQSDGYT
TRBJ1-5,13,TRBV19,ASSIVTGGNQPQH
TRBJ2-3,12,TRBV7-3,ASSLGGRADTQY
TRBJ2-5,11,TRBV4-1,ASSPPFQETQY
TRBJ1-1,12,TRBV7-9,ASSLGGHNTEAF
TRBJ2-1,13,TRBV7-2,ASSLDSGGDNEQF
TRBJ1-5,10,TRBV19,ASTGERQPQH
TRBJ1-2,12,TRBV19,ASKDGVGFFGYT
TRBJ2-1,13,TRBV11-2,ASRQTWDFYNEQF
TRBJ1-6,11,TRBV28,ASYGTGDSPLH
TRBJ1-1,12,TRBV18,ASSPSRGNTEAF
TRBJ1-1,11,TRBV7-7,ASSQAMNTEAF
TRBJ2-1,13,TRBV9,ASSVGQGAGDEQF
TRBJ1-2,13,TRBV6-5,ASSYNPGEDNGYT
TRBJ2-7,12,TRBV7-9,ASSRTGGLDEQY
TRBJ2-3,15,TRBV5-1,ASSLGSSGKSTDTQY
TRBJ1-5,14,TRBV19,ASNGLDRGHDQPQH
TRBJ2-3,9,TRBV30,AWEHGDKQY
TRBJ1-5,13,TRBV7-6,ASSPRGGVSQPQH
TRBJ1-4,15,TRBV7-9,ASSPIDRGKANEKLF
TRBJ2-3,13,TRBV6-4,ASSATGGSTDTQY
TRBJ2-7,12,TRBV4-2,ASSPVAGSYEQY
TRBJ2-1,13,TRBV6-5,ASSYLAGADNEQF
TRBJ1-2,12,TRBV11-2,ASSLHSGAGGYT